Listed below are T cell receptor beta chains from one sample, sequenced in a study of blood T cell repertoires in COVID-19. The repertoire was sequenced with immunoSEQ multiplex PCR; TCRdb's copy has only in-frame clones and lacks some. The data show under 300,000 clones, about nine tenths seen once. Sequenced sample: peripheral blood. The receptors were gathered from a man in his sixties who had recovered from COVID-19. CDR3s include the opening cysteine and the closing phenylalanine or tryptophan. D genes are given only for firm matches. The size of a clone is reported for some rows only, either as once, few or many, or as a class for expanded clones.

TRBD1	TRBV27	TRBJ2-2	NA	TGTGCCAGCAGCCAGAAGGGACAGGGTTTATTCGGGGAGCTGTTTTTT	CASSQKGQGLFGELFF
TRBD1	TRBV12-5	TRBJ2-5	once	TGTGCTAGTGCCCGAGGGACAGGGATGCAAGAGACCCAGTACTTC	CASARGTGMQETQYF
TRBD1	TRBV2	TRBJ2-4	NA	TGTGCCAGCAGCTCGCAGGGGGCCTTAGCCAAAAACATTCAGTACTTC	CASSSQGALAKNIQYF
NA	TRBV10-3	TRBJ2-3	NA	TGTGCCATCAGCGAACGAAACCCCGGGACTGTTCAGGGTGTGACAGATACGCAGTATTTT	CAISERNPGTVQGVTDTQYF
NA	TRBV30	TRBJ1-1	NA	TGTGCCTGGAGGGACACGAACACTGAAGCTTTCTTT	CAWRDTNTEAFF
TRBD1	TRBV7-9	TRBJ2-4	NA	TGTGCCAGCAGCCCCGACAGGGGCAAAAACATTCAGTACTTC	CASSPDRGKNIQYF
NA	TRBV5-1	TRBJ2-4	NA	TGCGCCAGCAGCTTGGTACAGGATCCAGGAAACATTCAGTACTTC	CASSLVQDPGNIQYF
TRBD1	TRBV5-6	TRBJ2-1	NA	TGTGCCAGCAGCTTAAGACGGACAGGGAACAATGAGCAGTTCTTC	CASSLRRTGNNEQFF
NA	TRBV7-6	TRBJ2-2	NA	TGTGCCAGCAGCCTAAAGAGAGGGGGTTCGGGCACCGGGGAGCTGTTTTTT	CASSLKRGGSGTGELFF
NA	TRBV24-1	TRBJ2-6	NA	TGTGCCACCAGTGATCACAGGGCAGGGGCCAACGTCCTGACTTTC	CATSDHRAGANVLTF
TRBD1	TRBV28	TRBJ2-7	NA	TGTGCCGCCAACGGGGTATCGGGACAGGGGGCGAGGGCCTACGAGCAGTACTTC	CAANGVSGQGARAYEQYF
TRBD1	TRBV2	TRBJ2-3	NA	TGTGCCAGCTTGGAGAGGGGGCGACGAAGCACAGATACGCAGTATTTT	CASLERGRRSTDTQYF
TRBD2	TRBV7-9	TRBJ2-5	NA	TGTGCCAGCAGCTTAGCGGGGGCTAGCGGGGAGACCCAGTACTTC	CASSLAGASGETQYF
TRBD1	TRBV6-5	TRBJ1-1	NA	TGTGCCAGCAGGGGACAGGGCGGGTCGTACACTGAAGCTTTCTTT	CASRGQGGSYTEAFF
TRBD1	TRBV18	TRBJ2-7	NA	TGTGCCAGCTCACCGACAGGGATCTACGAGCAGTACTTC	CASSPTGIYEQYF
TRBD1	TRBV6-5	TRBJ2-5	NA	TGTGCCAGCGGACAGGGGAGGCAAGAGACCCAGTACTTC	CASGQGRQETQYF
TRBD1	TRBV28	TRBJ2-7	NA	TGTGCCAGCAGTCCCTCCCAAGGGGGACAGGCCTGGGGCTACGAGCAGTACTTC	CASSPSQGGQAWGYEQYF
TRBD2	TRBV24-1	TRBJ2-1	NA	TGTGCCACCAGTGATGGGGGACTAGCCGTCGATGAGCAGTTCTTC	CATSDGGLAVDEQFF
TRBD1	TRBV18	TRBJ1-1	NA	TGTGCCAGCTCACCAGACAGGGGGCGGAGTACTGAAGCTTTCTTT	CASSPDRGRSTEAFF
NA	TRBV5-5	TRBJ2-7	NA	TGTGCCAGCAGCTTGGATCCTTCACCACCACGGGAGCAGTACTTC	CASSLDPSPPREQYF
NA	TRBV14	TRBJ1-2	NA	TGTGCCAGCAGCCCAGACAATAGTCCGCGGATATTTAACTATGGCTACACCTTC	CASSPDNSPRIFNYGYTF
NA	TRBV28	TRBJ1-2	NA	TGTGCCAGCAGTGCCGATACAGGGTTGGGTCATGGCTACACCTTC	CASSADTGLGHGYTF
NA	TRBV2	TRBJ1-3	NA	TGTGCCAGCAGTGAAGAACAGGCACGAGGCACCATATATTTT	CASSEEQARGTIYF
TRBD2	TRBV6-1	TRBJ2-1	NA	TGTGCCAGCAGTGAGCGGGGGAGGGTGAATGAGCAGTTCTTC	CASSERGRVNEQFF
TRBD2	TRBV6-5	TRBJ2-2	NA	TGTGCCAGCACCCGGGACTACTCATCCACCGGGGAGCTGTTTTTT	CASTRDYSSTGELFF
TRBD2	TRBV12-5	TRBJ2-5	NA	TGTGCTAGTGGTCCCGGGACTACACAAGAGACCCAGTACTTC	CASGPGTTQETQYF
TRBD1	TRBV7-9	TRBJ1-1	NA	TGTGCCAGCAGCTTACCCGGACAGGGGGCTGCGAACACTGAAGCTTTCTTT	CASSLPGQGAANTEAFF
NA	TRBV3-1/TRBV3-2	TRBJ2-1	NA	TGTGCCAGCAGCCGCCAACAGGGCAACAATGAGCAGTTCTTC	CASSRQQGNNEQFF
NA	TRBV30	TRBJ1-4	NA	TGTGCCTGGAGTAGGGAGGGAAATGAAAAACTGTTTTTT	CAWSREGNEKLFF
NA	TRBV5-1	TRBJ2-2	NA	TGCGCCAGCAGCTTGGCCGGGACTTACACCGGGGAGCTGTTTTTT	CASSLAGTYTGELFF
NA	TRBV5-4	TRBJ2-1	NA	TGTGCCAGCTTGCGGGACTCGCACAATGAGCAGTTCTTC	CASLRDSHNEQFF
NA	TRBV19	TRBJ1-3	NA	TGTGCCAGTAGTATCAGGGGCGGAAACACCATATATTTT	CASSIRGGNTIYF
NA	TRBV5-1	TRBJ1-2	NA	TGCGCCAGCAGTCTAACAGGGCTTGGCTACACCTTC	CASSLTGLGYTF
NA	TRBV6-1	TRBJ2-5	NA	TGTGCCAGCAGTGACCCCGGAGAGACCCAGTACTTC	CASSDPGETQYF
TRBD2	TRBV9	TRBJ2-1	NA	TGTGCCAGCAGCGTAGGGGAGAGGCGGGGGGTTTACAATGAGCAGTTCTTC	CASSVGERRGVYNEQFF
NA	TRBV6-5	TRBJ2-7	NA	TGTGCCACCATGACTTACGAGCAGTACTTC	CATMTYEQYF
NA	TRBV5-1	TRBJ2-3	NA	TGCGCCAGCAGCTTGGTGGTTAGTTTCACAGATACGCAGTATTTT	CASSLVVSFTDTQYF
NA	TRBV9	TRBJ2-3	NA	TGTGCCAGCAGCGTTCTTGCGGGGGCCCCCCAGTATTTT	CASSVLAGAPQYF
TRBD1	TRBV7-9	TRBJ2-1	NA	TGTGCCAGCAGCGAGGGACAGGGGATGAATGAGCAGTTCTTC	CASSEGQGMNEQFF
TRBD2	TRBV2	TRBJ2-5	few	TGTGCCAGCAGACCGGGACTAGCGGAAGAGACCCAGTACTTC	CASRPGLAEETQYF
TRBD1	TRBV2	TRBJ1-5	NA	TGTGCCAGCAGCGGACAGGGTAATCAGCCCCAGCATTTT	CASSGQGNQPQHF
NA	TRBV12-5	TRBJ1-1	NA	TGTGCTAGTGGTTTGGGACAGCAGAACACTGAAGCTTTCTTT	CASGLGQQNTEAFF
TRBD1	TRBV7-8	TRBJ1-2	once	TGTGCCAGCAGCTTAGCCAATGCCGGGACAGCTTACGGTGGCTACACCTTC	CASSLANAGTAYGGYTF
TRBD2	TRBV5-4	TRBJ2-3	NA	TGTGCCAGCAGCCCCCAGGTTGATAGCGGGGGGCGCACAGATACGCAGTATTTT	CASSPQVDSGGRTDTQYF
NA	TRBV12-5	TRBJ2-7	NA	TGTGCTAGTGGTTTGGGGCAGGGCGGGCAGTACTTC	CASGLGQGGQYF
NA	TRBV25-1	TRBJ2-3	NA	TGTGCCAGCAGTGAATGGAACAGGCGGAATGGGCCAGGAGATACGCAGTATTTT	CASSEWNRRNGPGDTQYF
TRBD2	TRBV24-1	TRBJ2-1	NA	TGTGCCACCAGTGACCCCTGGGGGAGGGCAGGCAATGAGCAGTTCTTC	CATSDPWGRAGNEQFF
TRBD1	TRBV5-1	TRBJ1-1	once	TGCGCCAGCAGCTTGTACGTAGGGGGCCCTGAAGCTTTCTTT	CASSLYVGGPEAFF
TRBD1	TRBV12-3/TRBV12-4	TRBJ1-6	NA	TGTGCCAGCAGTCACAGGGGCGACTCACCCCTCCACTTT	CASSHRGDSPLHF
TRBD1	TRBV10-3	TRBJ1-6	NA	TGTGCCATCAGCCTACAGGGGGACGGTAATTCACCCCTCCACTTT	CAISLQGDGNSPLHF
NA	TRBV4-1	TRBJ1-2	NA	TGCGCCAGCAGCCAAGAACCGGTTCTCTATGGCTACACCTTC	CASSQEPVLYGYTF
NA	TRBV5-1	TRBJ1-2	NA	TGCGCCAGCAGCTTGGCCGGCAGGGTGGGCGGCTACACCTTC	CASSLAGRVGGYTF
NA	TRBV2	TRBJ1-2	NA	TGTGCCAGCACCTTAGACAGTATCTATGGCTACACCTTC	CASTLDSIYGYTF